This T cell receptor beta chain was profiled in a study of T cells in women clearing cervical HPV infection. Study context: For cases, blood was sampled a median 149 days after lesion detection, interquartile range roughly 90 to 210 days. Notes on the study in general: TRBV6-7 abundance was lower in cases than controls (roughly 0.11% versus 0.16%).

The CDR3 is 15 residues long. Looked up from germline, CDR1 is MNHEY and CDR2 is SVGEGT. A remark on this clone: Its antigen is not identified. Read coverage stops 3 residues before the CDR3 terminus; the germline J gene supplies the remainder.

Using immunoSEQ multiplex PCR, the repertoire was profiled, and TCRdb retains in-frame clones only, with some absent. The specimen's table records about 20,000 clones. The origin of this receptor is a woman aged 18 to 75 with a cervical HPV16 infection that either progressed to CIN3+ or cleared (not recorded which). The V gene is TRBV6-2 or TRBV6-3, the J gene TRBJ2-2, with TRBD1 matching over 9 bases. The specimen was blood buffy coat. The sequenced part of the CDR3 DNA is TGTGCCAGCAGTGCCGGGACAGGGACTAATGAAAAG. Its translation: CASSAGTGTNEK. The CDR3 in full is CASSAGTGTNEKLFF.